The 2 T cell receptor beta chains listed next were all sequenced from one sample in a study of T cell repertoires in cytomegalovirus infection. TCRdb independently ran MiXCR on the reads; one entry per CDR3 protein. This table holds approximately 70,000 distinct CDR3 sequences, approximately 22% found once. Antigens for these TCRs are unknown. The sequencing input was PBMCs, sequenced either directly or after in vitro stimulation (not recorded which). The receptors originated from a human donor in good health (CMV status not recorded). Some clones in this sample may be carry-over from other donors' samples.

This clonotype has more than one count but fewer than ten. The rearrangement uses TRBV6-5 and TRBJ2-1; 7 nucleotides align to TRBD1. Germline V gene data show CDR1 as MNHEY and CDR2 as SVGAGI. J was trimmed by 4 bases and V by 6 bases; bases with no gene match: 9. The CDR3 is 15 amino acids. In DNA form, the CDR3 reads TGTGCCAGCAGACTCGGACAGGCCCCATACAATGAGCAGTTCTTC. It codes for CASRLGQAPYNEQFF.

This clonotype was seen many times. This chain uses TRBV6-1 with TRBJ1-1; 8 bases match TRBD1. With 7 bases clipped from V and 4 bases from J, the junction kept 11 bases outside the gene matches. Per germline, CDR1 MNHNS and CDR2 SASEGT. The CDR3 length is 15 residues. The CDR3 DNA sequence: TGTGCCAGCACCCCGACAGGGGAAGGCGGCACTGAAGCTTTCTTT. It translates to CASTPTGEGGTEAFF.